This TCR beta chain was captured by sequencing in a study of T cells in localized non-small cell lung cancer. This clone was recorded only once. Antigen: not known. In germline, CDR1 is WSHSY, CDR2 SAAADI. Trimming took 6 bases from V and 0 from J, leaving 5 bases between them. CDR3 length equals 13 residues. Overall study results and limits: For the top 100 tumor clones, a median roughly 56 also appeared in adjacent lung. Tumor samples were not multi-region, leaving intratumor heterogeneity unexcluded.

Some clones are missing from TCRdb's copy, which holds only in-frame ones; the method was immunoSEQ multiplex PCR. The table lists about 52,000 clones, approximately 86% of them singletons. V and J are TRBV10-2 and TRBJ1-4; unclear D gene. The input for sequencing was PBMCs, taken before any cancer treatment. The clonotype was recovered from a female donor with stage II lung adenocarcinoma. In DNA form, the CDR3 reads TGCGCCAGCAGGGCAGCAACTAATGAAAAACTGTTTTTT. It yields the protein CASRAATNEKLFF.